This T cell receptor beta chain appears in the sequencing data of a study of CD8 T cells in Susac syndrome. The authors sequenced TCR beta from blood CD8+ and CD4+ T cells. The CDR3 has 13 residues. V was pared by 1 base and J by 4 bases, with 7 bases between. Germline assignment: CDR1 MGHDK and CDR2 SYGVNS. Random hexamers served to reverse transcribe about 0.45 to 1 ug RNA. TCRdb re-called the immunoSEQ multiplex PCR reads through MiXCR, storing one row per CDR3 protein. Among 400,000 or so distinct CDR3 sequences listed, approximately 85% were seen once. The chain has TRBV25-1 and TRBJ1-2; a possible D gene is TRBD1 (5 bases). The sequence derives from a human donor with multiple sclerosis. Sequences were obtained from CD8+ T cells from PBMCs. The CDR3 nucleotides are TGTGCCAGCAGTGAATGGGGGGGCTATGGCTACACCTTC. Translating gives CASSEWGGYGYTF.